A selection of T cell receptor beta chains follows, all from one sample in a study of control samples from healthy donors and cancer patients. Produced via immunoSEQ multiplex PCR; TCRdb's table is partial and in-frame only. In the table there are more than 85,000 clones, approximately 90% of which are singletons. Sequenced sample: PBMCs. All receptors come from an older woman with lung cancer. Each CDR3 is given with its conserved first and last residue. A D gene is named only where the DNA matches it firmly. Only some rows state a clone size, as once, few, many or a class for expanded clones.

>TRBV11-3|NA|TRBJ1-1|once
CASSQISGALNTEAFF
>TRBV19|NA|TRBJ1-3|NA
CASSAAGDSGNTIYF
>TRBV24-1|TRBD1|TRBJ2-3|NA
CATSVHRGGTDTQYF
>TRBV11-2|TRBD1|TRBJ1-6|NA
CASSRGTENSPLHF
>TRBV7-9|TRBD1|TRBJ1-1|NA
CASSLEKQGDAEAFF
>TRBV7-2|NA|TRBJ2-7|once
CASSLVGGTNPTYEQYF
>TRBV19|TRBD1|TRBJ2-5|NA
CASSIRRTGYQETQYF
>TRBV12-3/TRBV12-4|NA|TRBJ2-5|once
CASSLGGKTQYF
>TRBV25-1|TRBD2|TRBJ2-5|NA
CASSEYPSGIYQETQYF
>TRBV5-1|TRBD2|TRBJ2-1|NA
CASSLGGGANNEQFF
>TRBV3-1/TRBV3-2|NA|TRBJ1-1|NA
CASSQTLMNTEAFF
>TRBV19|NA|TRBJ2-1|NA
CASSNVLGDNEQFF
>TRBV28|TRBD2|TRBJ2-1|NA
CASRIAGTSYNEQFF
>TRBV7-2|NA|TRBJ2-1|NA
CASQGGGSRNEQFF
>TRBV4-2|NA|TRBJ2-7|NA
CASSQEGSQVSYEQYF
>TRBV19|NA|TRBJ1-2|NA
CASSVLTGQVESYGYTF
>TRBV18|NA|TRBJ2-7|NA
CASSPGRDNEQYF
>TRBV18|TRBD2|TRBJ2-5|once
CASSPPGGTETQYF
>TRBV7-2|NA|TRBJ2-7|NA
CASSLAPGNPYEQYF
>TRBV6-5|TRBD1|TRBJ1-2|NA
CASSPALQGAHGYTF
>TRBV6-5|NA|TRBJ1-6|once
CASSYLGSYNSPLHF
>TRBV2|NA|TRBJ1-1|NA
CASRFRERNTEAFF
>TRBV7-9|NA|TRBJ2-3|NA
CASTDSGSTDTQYF
>TRBV5-1|TRBD1|TRBJ2-1|NA
CASSYRQGAPNEQFF